Below, 2 T cell receptor beta chains from the same sample are listed, as sequenced in a study of cytomegalovirus exposure and HLA in healthy donors. Method: immunoSEQ multiplex PCR; TCRdb's copy keeps in-frame clones and lacks some. The sample lists 300,000 to 450,000 clones, roughly 89% occurring once. The sample was PBMCs. All receptors come from a woman aged 18-29 years in good health and CMV-seronegative.

V gene TRBV4-2 combines with J gene TRBJ2-7, with D unclear. The CDR3 length is 15 residues. Trimming took 0 bases from V and 2 from J, leaving 11 bases between them. Looked up from germline, CDR1 is LGHNA and CDR2 is YNFKEQ. CDR3 nucleotide sequence: TGTGCCAGCAGCCAAGAAGATGCGTATCCCTACGAGCAGTACTTC. This sequence encodes CASSQEDAYPYEQYF.

The CDR3: CASSHGTSGIHLGTDTQYF. For the CDR3, the DNA is TGTGCCAGCAGTCACGGGACTAGCGGGATTCATTTAGGCACAGATACGCAGTATTTT. V is TRBV27 and J is TRBJ2-3, with 13 bases aligning to TRBD2. CDR1 is MNHEY, CDR2 SMNVEV, per germline (reference sequence). The CDR3 sequence is 19 residues long. After removal of 5 bases from V and 1 base from J, the junction contained 12 bases not matched to a gene.